The rows below give T cell receptor beta chains drawn from one sample of a study of lymphopenia after photon versus proton radiotherapy. The table came from immunoSEQ multiplex PCR; TCRdb's copy has only in-frame clones and leaves some out. The sample records around 24,000 clones, roughly four fifths being singletons. The starting material was peripheral blood, obtained from a patient treated with photon-based radiotherapy. The receptors derive from a woman in her forties or fifties with pancreatic cancer. Both conserved end residues are part of each CDR3. The order of the fields is V gene, D gene, J gene, clone size, CDR3 DNA, CDR3 protein. The D gene is left open where the match is weak. Expanded clones are given a class, and other clones once, few, many or no size at all.

v_gene: TRBV6-1
d_gene: TRBD2
j_gene: TRBJ2-5
abundance: NA
CDR3nt: TGTGCCAGCAGTGAAGTGCGGGGGGCGGGGACCCAGTACTTC
CDR3aa: CASSEVRGAGTQYF

v_gene: TRBV15
d_gene: TRBD2
j_gene: TRBJ2-7
abundance: NA
CDR3nt: TGTGCCACCAGCACAAAGCGGGGCCCCTCCTACGAGCAGTACTTC
CDR3aa: CATSTKRGPSYEQYF

v_gene: TRBV19
d_gene: NA
j_gene: TRBJ2-1
abundance: NA
CDR3nt: TGTGCCAGTAGTATTGGTGGGACCTTAGACAATGAGCAGTTCTTC
CDR3aa: CASSIGGTLDNEQFF

v_gene: TRBV27
d_gene: NA
j_gene: TRBJ2-2
abundance: few
CDR3nt: TGTGCCAGCAGTTTAGGGTCAAGGGGCGGCGGGGAGCTGTTTTTT
CDR3aa: CASSLGSRGGGELFF

v_gene: TRBV7-9
d_gene: NA
j_gene: TRBJ2-2
abundance: few
CDR3nt: TGTGCCAGCAGCTTAGAGGGCAACACCGGGGAGCTGTTTTTT
CDR3aa: CASSLEGNTGELFF

v_gene: TRBV27
d_gene: NA
j_gene: TRBJ1-1
abundance: NA
CDR3nt: TGTGCCGCGGGGGATGAAATGGGTCTCGGCACTGAAGCTTTCTTT
CDR3aa: CAAGDEMGLGTEAFF

v_gene: TRBV9
d_gene: NA
j_gene: TRBJ2-3
abundance: NA
CDR3nt: TGTGCCAGCAGCGTAAGGATAAGCACAGATACGCAGTATTTT
CDR3aa: CASSVRISTDTQYF

v_gene: TRBV5-6
d_gene: NA
j_gene: TRBJ2-7
abundance: NA
CDR3nt: TGTGCCAGCAGCCGCAGACAGTTCCACTACGAGCAGTACTTC
CDR3aa: CASSRRQFHYEQYF

v_gene: TRBV7-9
d_gene: NA
j_gene: TRBJ1-2
abundance: NA
CDR3nt: TGTGCCAGCAGCTCCGAAGTAGGGAGCTATGGCTACACCTTC
CDR3aa: CASSSEVGSYGYTF

v_gene: TRBV7-8
d_gene: NA
j_gene: TRBJ1-1
abundance: NA
CDR3nt: TGTGCCAGCAGCCCCCCCCCAAGGGTCGGCGGTGAAGCTTTCTTT
CDR3aa: CASSPPPRVGGEAFF

v_gene: TRBV11-2
d_gene: NA
j_gene: TRBJ2-3
abundance: NA
CDR3nt: TGTGCCAGCAGCTTCCCCTGGACGGGCACAGATACGCAGTATTTT
CDR3aa: CASSFPWTGTDTQYF

v_gene: TRBV7-2
d_gene: TRBD1
j_gene: TRBJ1-4
abundance: NA
CDR3nt: TGTGCCAGCAACCAGGGGGCAGCGGAAAAACTGTTTTTT
CDR3aa: CASNQGAAEKLFF

v_gene: TRBV15
d_gene: NA
j_gene: TRBJ2-7
abundance: NA
CDR3nt: TGTGCCACCAGCAGTCGAGAGGTCAGGGACGAGCAGTACTTC
CDR3aa: CATSSREVRDEQYF

v_gene: TRBV28
d_gene: TRBD1
j_gene: TRBJ2-5
abundance: NA
CDR3nt: TGTGCCAGCAGTTCTGACCGGGACAGAGGGGCACAAGAGACCCAGTACTTC
CDR3aa: CASSSDRDRGAQETQYF

v_gene: TRBV4-3
d_gene: NA
j_gene: TRBJ2-7
abundance: NA
CDR3nt: TGCGCCAGCAGCCAAGATGCCGGCGGGGCCCCTCCCTACGAGCAGTACTTC
CDR3aa: CASSQDAGGAPPYEQYF

v_gene: TRBV28
d_gene: NA
j_gene: TRBJ2-7
abundance: NA
CDR3nt: TGTGCCAGCAGTTTCCAGGTTCCCGGCGAGCAGTACTTC
CDR3aa: CASSFQVPGEQYF

v_gene: TRBV6-5
d_gene: TRBD2
j_gene: TRBJ2-1
abundance: few
CDR3nt: TGTGCCAGCAGTTACTCGTGGGAGGGTTCGAATGAGCAGTTCTTC
CDR3aa: CASSYSWEGSNEQFF

v_gene: TRBV28
d_gene: NA
j_gene: TRBJ1-5
abundance: once
CDR3nt: TGTGCCAGCAGTCCCCACCGGGGGGCTAGCGATCAGCCCCAGCATTTT
CDR3aa: CASSPHRGASDQPQHF

v_gene: TRBV7-8
d_gene: NA
j_gene: TRBJ2-7
abundance: NA
CDR3nt: TGTGCCAGCAGCTCGTTTGGCAGCTCCTACGAGCAGTACTTC
CDR3aa: CASSSFGSSYEQYF

v_gene: TRBV7-9
d_gene: TRBD1
j_gene: TRBJ2-1
abundance: NA
CDR3nt: TGTGCCAGCAGCGAATGGGACAGGGGAGGTTCGAATGAGCAGTTCTTC
CDR3aa: CASSEWDRGGSNEQFF

v_gene: TRBV11-2
d_gene: NA
j_gene: TRBJ1-2
abundance: few
CDR3nt: TGTGCCAGCAGCAGCTTAAGGGCAGGGTCTAACTATGGCTACACCTTC
CDR3aa: CASSSLRAGSNYGYTF

v_gene: TRBV29-1
d_gene: NA
j_gene: TRBJ1-2
abundance: NA
CDR3nt: TGCAGCGCCACGGCAGGGATACACTATGGCTACACCTTC
CDR3aa: CSATAGIHYGYTF

v_gene: TRBV7-8
d_gene: TRBD2
j_gene: TRBJ2-2
abundance: few
CDR3nt: TGTGCCAGCAGCCCCATAGCGGGAGGGCCGAACACCGGGGAGCTGTTTTTT
CDR3aa: CASSPIAGGPNTGELFF

v_gene: TRBV7-2
d_gene: TRBD1
j_gene: TRBJ2-7
abundance: NA
CDR3nt: TGTGCCAGCAGCAGGACAGGGGGCGACGAGCAGTACTTC
CDR3aa: CASSRTGGDEQYF

v_gene: TRBV19
d_gene: NA
j_gene: TRBJ1-2
abundance: NA
CDR3nt: TGTGCCAGTAAAACAGACCATGGCTACACCTTC
CDR3aa: CASKTDHGYTF

v_gene: TRBV5-6
d_gene: TRBD2
j_gene: TRBJ2-3
abundance: NA
CDR3nt: TGTGCCAGCAGCTTGGACGGGGGAGGGCCGTGGAGCACAGATACGCAGTATTTT
CDR3aa: CASSLDGGGPWSTDTQYF

v_gene: TRBV4-1
d_gene: TRBD2
j_gene: TRBJ2-1
abundance: NA
CDR3nt: TGCGCCAGCAGCCAAGCGGCTAGCGGCTACAATGAGCAGTTCTTC
CDR3aa: CASSQAASGYNEQFF

v_gene: TRBV9
d_gene: TRBD1
j_gene: TRBJ2-1
abundance: NA
CDR3nt: TGTGCCAGTACTCCGGGACAGGGGGCTTATGAGCAGTTCTTC
CDR3aa: CASTPGQGAYEQFF

v_gene: TRBV27
d_gene: NA
j_gene: TRBJ1-5
abundance: few
CDR3nt: TGTGCCAGCAGTCTAGGGGGGGGTAGCAATCAGCCCCAGCATTTT
CDR3aa: CASSLGGGSNQPQHF

v_gene: TRBV21-1
d_gene: NA
j_gene: TRBJ1-2
abundance: once
CDR3nt: TGTGCCAGCAGCAACTGGACAGGGCCTAACTATGGCTACACCTTC
CDR3aa: CASSNWTGPNYGYTF

v_gene: TRBV9
d_gene: NA
j_gene: TRBJ2-1
abundance: NA
CDR3nt: TGTGCCAGCAGCCCCGGGGGCGGGATGGTGGGTGAGCAGTTCTTC
CDR3aa: CASSPGGGMVGEQFF

v_gene: TRBV4-3
d_gene: TRBD2
j_gene: TRBJ2-2
abundance: NA
CDR3nt: TGCGCCAGCAGCCAAGATTGGTCTAGCGGGAACACCGGGGAGCTGTTTTTT
CDR3aa: CASSQDWSSGNTGELFF

v_gene: TRBV28
d_gene: NA
j_gene: TRBJ2-1
abundance: once
CDR3nt: TGTGCCAGCAGTTCGGCGGACAGATACAATGAGCAGTTCTTC
CDR3aa: CASSSADRYNEQFF

v_gene: TRBV28
d_gene: NA
j_gene: TRBJ2-7
abundance: once
CDR3nt: TGTGCCAGCAGTATTCCGGGGCCCTACGAGCAGTACTTC
CDR3aa: CASSIPGPYEQYF

v_gene: TRBV19
d_gene: TRBD1
j_gene: TRBJ2-7
abundance: once
CDR3nt: TGTGCCAGTAGCGGCACAGGGACAGGCCTTCAGCAGTACTTC
CDR3aa: CASSGTGTGLQQYF

v_gene: TRBV5-1
d_gene: NA
j_gene: TRBJ2-1
abundance: NA
CDR3nt: TGCGCCAGCAGCTTGGGACTCTCGGGTGAGCAGTTCTTC
CDR3aa: CASSLGLSGEQFF

v_gene: TRBV28
d_gene: NA
j_gene: TRBJ2-3
abundance: NA
CDR3nt: TGTGCCAGCAGATCCGTTTTTGCGGATACGCAGTATTTT
CDR3aa: CASRSVFADTQYF

v_gene: TRBV11-2
d_gene: TRBD2
j_gene: TRBJ2-5
abundance: NA
CDR3nt: TGTGCCAGCAGCATGCGGACTAGCGGCCCCCAGACCCAGTACTTC
CDR3aa: CASSMRTSGPQTQYF

v_gene: TRBV6-1
d_gene: TRBD1
j_gene: TRBJ1-5
abundance: NA
CDR3nt: TGTGCCAGCAGATGGGACAGTTATCAGCCCCAGCATTTT
CDR3aa: CASRWDSYQPQHF

v_gene: TRBV5-3
d_gene: NA
j_gene: TRBJ2-5
abundance: NA
CDR3nt: TGTGCCAGAAGCTTGTGTTGGGAGACCCAGTACTTC
CDR3aa: CARSLCWETQYF

v_gene: TRBV9
d_gene: NA
j_gene: TRBJ1-2
abundance: NA
CDR3nt: TGTGCCAGCTCTAAAAGCCCCTATAGCGGCTACACCTTC
CDR3aa: CASSKSPYSGYTF

v_gene: TRBV7-9
d_gene: NA
j_gene: TRBJ2-7
abundance: NA
CDR3nt: TGTGCCAGCAGCTTAAGTTACTACGAGCAGTACTTC
CDR3aa: CASSLSYYEQYF

v_gene: TRBV28
d_gene: NA
j_gene: TRBJ2-5
abundance: NA
CDR3nt: TGTGCCAGCAGTTTGAAGGGGATCGCCTCCCGAGGAGAGACCCAGTACTTC
CDR3aa: CASSLKGIASRGETQYF

v_gene: TRBV14
d_gene: TRBD1
j_gene: TRBJ1-1
abundance: NA
CDR3nt: TGTGCCAGCAGCCGAAACAGGGGTACTGAAGCTTTCTTT
CDR3aa: CASSRNRGTEAFF

v_gene: TRBV19
d_gene: NA
j_gene: TRBJ2-1
abundance: NA
CDR3nt: TGTGCCAGTAGTAACATCCGAGGGTTCTCCTACAATGAGCAGTTCTTC
CDR3aa: CASSNIRGFSYNEQFF

v_gene: TRBV5-1
d_gene: NA
j_gene: TRBJ2-1
abundance: NA
CDR3nt: TGCGCCAGCAGCTTTACAGGTACCAAACCCTACAATGAGCAGTTCTTC
CDR3aa: CASSFTGTKPYNEQFF

v_gene: TRBV6-5
d_gene: TRBD1
j_gene: TRBJ1-2
abundance: NA
CDR3nt: TGTGCCAGCAGAGAAAACGACAGGGTCGGTTATGGCTACACCTTC
CDR3aa: CASRENDRVGYGYTF

v_gene: TRBV29-1
d_gene: TRBD2
j_gene: TRBJ2-7
abundance: NA
CDR3nt: TGCAGCGTTGATAAAGCGGGAGGCGGTTACGAGCAGTACTTC
CDR3aa: CSVDKAGGGYEQYF

v_gene: TRBV10-3
d_gene: TRBD1
j_gene: TRBJ1-2
abundance: NA
CDR3nt: TGTGCCATCAGTGAGGGGACAGGTGGCTACACCTTC
CDR3aa: CAISEGTGGYTF

v_gene: TRBV27
d_gene: NA
j_gene: TRBJ1-5
abundance: NA
CDR3nt: TGTGCCAGCAGTCCAGGGAGTCCATGGGGGCCCCAGCATTTT
CDR3aa: CASSPGSPWGPQHF

v_gene: TRBV30
d_gene: NA
j_gene: TRBJ2-7
abundance: once
CDR3nt: TGTGCCTGGAGTGTAACCGGACGGAGCTCCTACGAGCAGTACTTC
CDR3aa: CAWSVTGRSSYEQYF